This is a list of T cell receptor beta chains from one sample in a study of Graves' ophthalmopathy and Graves' hyperthyroidism. MiXCR, run by TCRdb on the multiplex PCR reads, gives a single entry per CDR3 protein. The sample consists of hundreds of thousands of distinct CDR3 sequences, around a fifth of them appearing once. The specimen sequenced was peripheral blood. The receptors derive from a woman younger than 30 with stable Graves' hyperthyroidism. Some clones in this sample may be carry-over from other donors' samples. CDR3s include the opening cysteine and the closing phenylalanine or tryptophan. The order of the fields is J gene, clone size, D gene, V gene, CDR3 protein, CDR3 DNA. A D gene is named only where the DNA matches it firmly. Size tells how often a clone was seen (once, few, many) or the class of an expanded clone, and some rows leave it out.

>TRBJ1-3|-|-|TRBV6-1
CASSATSALRNTIYF
TGTGCCAGCAGCGCGACGTCGGCCCTTAGAAACACCATATATTTT
>TRBJ1-1|few|TRBD1|TRBV6-2/TRBV6-3
CASTSGYGTAKGTEAFF
TGTGCCAGCACTTCAGGTTACGGGACAGCGAAGGGGACTGAAGCTTTCTTT
>TRBJ2-7|many|-|TRBV4-1
CASSQDFVGEQYF
TGCGCCAGCAGCCAAGATTTTGTAGGGGAGCAGTACTTC
>TRBJ2-7|-|-|TRBV12-3/TRBV12-4
CASSTGRGKRAEQYF
TGTGCCAGCAGTACCGGCCGGGGGAAGAGGGCCGAGCAGTACTTC
>TRBJ2-2|few|TRBD1|TRBV29-1
CSVRTGGAGGTGELFF
TGCAGCGTTCGGACAGGGGGCGCCGGCGGCACTGGGGAGCTGTTTTTT
>TRBJ1-5|-|-|TRBV2
CASSGGAGTNQPQHF
TGTGCCAGCAGTGGGGGCGCCGGTACAAATCAGCCCCAGCATTTT
>TRBJ1-2|many|TRBD1|TRBV7-2
CASSLVRGLGYGYTF
TGTGCCAGCAGCTTAGTGAGGGGGCTTGGCTATGGCTACACCTTC
>TRBJ1-2|many|-|TRBV10-2
CASSESWMDGYGYTF
TGCGCCAGCAGTGAGTCCTGGATGGATGGCTATGGCTACACCTTC
>TRBJ2-5|-|TRBD1|TRBV28
CASRGTGGLETQYF
TGTGCCAGCAGGGGGACAGGGGGTTTAGAGACCCAGTACTTC
>TRBJ2-7|many|TRBD1|TRBV5-1
CASSSGGRGNSYEQYF
TGCGCCAGCAGCTCAGGGGGAAGGGGGAACTCCTACGAGCAGTACTTC
>TRBJ2-2|many|TRBD1|TRBV6-5
CASSYRQGTGELFF
TGTGCCAGCAGTTACCGACAGGGCACCGGGGAGCTGTTTTTT
>TRBJ1-2|-|-|TRBV28
CATKGIYGYTF
TGTGCCACGAAGGGCATCTATGGCTACACCTTC
>TRBJ2-5|-|-|TRBV27
CASSTSRFGRRQETQYF
TGTGCCAGCAGTACATCCCGTTTCGGTCGCAGGCAAGAGACCCAGTACTTC
>TRBJ2-5|-|TRBD2|TRBV7-8
CASSFRGGPWETQYF
TGTGCCAGCAGTTTTCGGGGGGGGCCATGGGAGACCCAGTACTTC
>TRBJ1-2|-|TRBD1|TRBV6-2/TRBV6-3
CASSLGPGGAGRLGYTF
TGTGCCAGCAGTTTGGGCCCAGGGGGCGCAGGGAGGCTTGGCTACACCTTC
>TRBJ2-5|many|-|TRBV6-1
CASSATGLSETQYF
TGTGCCAGCAGTGCCACAGGGTTGTCAGAGACCCAGTACTTC